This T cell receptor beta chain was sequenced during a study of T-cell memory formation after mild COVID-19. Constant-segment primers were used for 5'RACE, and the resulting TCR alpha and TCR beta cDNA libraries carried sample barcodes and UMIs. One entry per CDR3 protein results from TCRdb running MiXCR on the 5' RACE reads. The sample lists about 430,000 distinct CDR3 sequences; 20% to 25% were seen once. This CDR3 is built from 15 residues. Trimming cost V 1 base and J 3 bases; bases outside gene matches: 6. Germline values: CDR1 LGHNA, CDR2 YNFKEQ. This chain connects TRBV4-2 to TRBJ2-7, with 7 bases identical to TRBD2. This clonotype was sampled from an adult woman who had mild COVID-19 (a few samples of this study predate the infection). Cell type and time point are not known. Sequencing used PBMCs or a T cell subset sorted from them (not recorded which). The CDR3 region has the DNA TGTGCCAGCAGCCAAGGGGTAGGGAGGGTCTACGAGCAGTACTTC. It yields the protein CASSQGVGRVYEQYF.